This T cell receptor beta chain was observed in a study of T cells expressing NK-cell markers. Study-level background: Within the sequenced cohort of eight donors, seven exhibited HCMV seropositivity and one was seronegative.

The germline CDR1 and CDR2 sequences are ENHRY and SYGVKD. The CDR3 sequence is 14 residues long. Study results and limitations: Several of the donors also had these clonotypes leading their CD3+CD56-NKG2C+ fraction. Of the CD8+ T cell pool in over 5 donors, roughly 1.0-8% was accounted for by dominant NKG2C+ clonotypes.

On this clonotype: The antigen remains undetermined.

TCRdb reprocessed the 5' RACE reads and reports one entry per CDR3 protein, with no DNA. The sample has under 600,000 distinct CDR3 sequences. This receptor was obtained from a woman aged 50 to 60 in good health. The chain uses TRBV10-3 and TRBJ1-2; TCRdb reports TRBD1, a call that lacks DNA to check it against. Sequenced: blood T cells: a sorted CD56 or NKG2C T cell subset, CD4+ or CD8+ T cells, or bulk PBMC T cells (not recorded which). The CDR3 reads CAISYRGLTYGYTF.